The T cell receptor beta chain under discussion was sequenced for a study of CDR3 diversity in severe acne. TCRdb itself ran the PCR reads through MiXCR, one entry per CDR3 protein. The table records roughly 93,000 distinct CDR3 sequences, around 54% of them present only once. CDR3 length: 17 residues. V was cut by 1 base and J by 0 bases, with 16 bases left in between. Germline V gene lookup returns CDR1 DFQATT and CDR2 SNEGSKA (reference sequence). Concerning this clonotype itself: Being one base from a much bigger clone, this may be a read error.

Sequences were obtained from blood. This rearrangement joins TRBV20-1 to TRBJ1-5; unclear D gene. This receptor was identified in a male donor with severe acne vulgaris. CDR3 amino acids: CSARGGTRESSNQPQHF. The CDR3 nucleotides read TGCAGTGCTAGAGGGGGAACACGGGAATCTAGCAATCAGCCCCAGCATTTT.